Listed below are T cell receptor beta chains from one sample, sequenced in a study of blood T cell repertoires in COVID-19. Sequencing was performed with immunoSEQ multiplex PCR; in TCRdb, only in-frame clones are kept and a portion is missing. Of almost 200,000 clones in the sample, around 89% were seen once. The specimen was PBMCs or T cells enriched from blood (not recorded which). These receptors all stem from a woman in her late teens or twenties who had recovered from COVID-19. Each CDR3 is given with its conserved first and last residue. D genes are given only for firm matches. The listing skips clone size in some rows; elsewhere it reads once, few, many or a size class.

CDR3aa	CDR3nt	abundance	j_gene	v_gene	d_gene
CASTRVGLNEKLFF	TGTGCCAGCACCCGGGTGGGGCTGAATGAAAAACTGTTTTTT	-	TRBJ1-4	TRBV28	-
CASSVTGTGNTIYF	TGTGCCAGCAGCGTCACCGGGACAGGAAACACCATATATTTT	few	TRBJ1-3	TRBV7-9	-
CASTASGGSGETQYF	TGTGCCAGCACGGCTAGCGGGGGCTCGGGGGAGACCCAGTACTTC	-	TRBJ2-5	TRBV6-5	TRBD2
CAIRGGAYEQYF	TGTGCCATCAGGGGGGGGGCCTACGAGCAGTACTTC	-	TRBJ2-7	TRBV10-3	TRBD2
CASRGQGVGEQYF	TGTGCCAGTAGAGGACAGGGGGTGGGCGAGCAGTACTTC	-	TRBJ2-7	TRBV19	TRBD1
CASSLETGTYSYEQYF	TGTGCCAGCAGCCTCGAAACCGGGACATACTCCTACGAGCAGTACTTC	-	TRBJ2-7	TRBV5-6	-
CAIGGNAMNTEAFF	TGTGCCATAGGAGGGAACGCCATGAACACTGAAGCTTTCTTT	-	TRBJ1-1	TRBV2	-
CASRPGQVNGNTIYF	TGTGCCAGCAGACCGGGACAGGTGAATGGAAACACCATATATTTT	-	TRBJ1-3	TRBV6-5	TRBD1
CASSLTGGGYNEQFF	TGTGCCAGCAGCCTTACAGGGGGCGGGTACAATGAGCAGTTCTTC	once	TRBJ2-1	TRBV7-3	TRBD1
CASSPYGGAPLGDNSPLHF	TGTGCCAGCAGCCCGTACGGCGGGGCCCCCCTGGGTGACAATTCACCCCTCCACTTT	-	TRBJ1-6	TRBV6-7	-
CASRVGLQGEGPNYGYTF	TGCGCCAGCAGAGTTGGATTACAGGGAGAGGGGCCAAACTATGGCTACACCTTC	-	TRBJ1-2	TRBV5-1	-
CASSPGQGGGEPQHF	TGCGCCAGCAGCCCGGGACAGGGCGGCGGGGAGCCCCAGCATTTT	-	TRBJ1-5	TRBV5-1	TRBD1
CASGLEPGQGVNSPLHF	TGTGCTAGTGGTTTGGAACCGGGACAGGGTGTCAATTCACCCCTCCACTTT	-	TRBJ1-6	TRBV12-5	TRBD1
CASSAREVSTGELFF	TGTGCCAGCAGCGCCCGGGAGGTTAGCACCGGGGAGCTGTTTTTT	-	TRBJ2-2	TRBV7-9	TRBD2
CASSYLAGGGDEQFF	TGCGCCAGCAGCTATTTAGCGGGGGGGGGCGATGAGCAGTTCTTC	-	TRBJ2-1	TRBV4-1	TRBD2
CASSSERGAVNEQFF	TGTGCCAGCAGCTCCGAGCGGGGGGCCGTCAATGAGCAGTTCTTC	-	TRBJ2-1	TRBV7-2	TRBD2
CASSQAPWRGTTDTQYF	TGCGCCAGCAGCCAAGCCCCTTGGCGGGGGACCACAGATACGCAGTATTTT	-	TRBJ2-3	TRBV4-1	TRBD2